This TCR beta chain stems from a study of cytomegalovirus exposure and HLA in healthy donors. Study overall: Within the Caucasian-associated ancestry cluster were roughly 81% of the approximately 400 genotyped donors.

Primers: 60 Vbeta forward and 13 Jbeta reverse. In the original workflow: In a later analysis, of around 85 million unique beta chains, roughly 10 million appeared in at least two donors. Produced via immunoSEQ multiplex PCR; TCRdb's table is partial and in-frame only. Clonal size and the V and J genes are those of that table, whereas D and trimming came from the DNA. This table holds some 140,000 clones, roughly four fifths found once. A word on this clone: The antigen remains undetermined.

Study-level points and caveats: About 87% or about 30% of the time was how often most TCR beta V segments were productive, according to an earlier analysis. Presence/absence analyses rested on an assumption that sequencing depth was roughly uniform across donors.

The CDR3 is 13 amino acids. The germline gives CDR1 SGHRS, CDR2 YFSETQ. V lost 7 bases to trimming and J lost 4 bases, with 14 bases between them. The sequenced sample was PBMCs. The rearrangement links TRBV5-1 to TRBJ1-1; no reliable D call. The TCR sequence derives from a woman in her forties or fifties in good health and CMV-seropositive. CDR3 loop: CASREGAGTEAFF. The DNA for the CDR3 is TGCGCCAGCCGGGAGGGCGCGGGCACTGAAGCTTTCTTT.